The sequence of this T cell receptor beta chain was determined in a study of cytomegalovirus exposure and HLA in healthy donors. Overall study results and limits: Reports described diagnosis of cytomegalovirus status by the classifier as highly specific and sensitive. Accurate predictions that matched the HLA-A and HLA-B alleles of most subjects were reportedly made from TCR beta sequences.

This CDR3 has 14 amino acids. Looked up from germline, CDR1 is GTSNPN and CDR2 is SVGIG (reference sequence). With 1 base clipped from V and 4 bases from J, the junction kept 5 bases outside the gene matches. PCR amplification relied on 60 Vbeta primers (plus 13 Jbeta primers). Profiled with immunoSEQ multiplex PCR; TCRdb holds only in-frame clones, not every one. The repertoire holds 150,000 to 200,000 clones, with around 86% as singletons. Healthy donors of bone marrow made up the group. Notes on this clone: The antigen remains unidentified.

The sequencing sample was made of PBMCs. The TCR comes from a woman in her late teens or twenties in good health and CMV-seronegative. The rearrangement links TRBV30 to TRBJ2-7; 9 positions agree with TRBD2. The CDR3 is CAWSGIAGVYEQYF. DNA for the CDR3: TGTGCCTGGAGTGGAATAGCGGGAGTATACGAGCAGTACTTC.